This passage covers 3 T cell receptor beta chains from one sample sequenced in a study of shared clonotypes between healthy human individuals. Profiling relied on immunoSEQ multiplex PCR, and the TCRdb table lists in-frame clones only, not all of them. The sample lists a few million clones; 90% to 97% were seen once. The sample taken for sequencing was naive CD4+ T cells sorted from blood. Subset defined: CD45RA+ positively selected. The origin of the receptors is a man younger than 30 in good health.

The chain has TRBV28 and TRBJ1-5; D is undetermined. This CDR3 has 14 residues. Trimming stripped 4 bases from V and 4 bases from J, with 11 bases between. CDR1 and CDR2 from the germline V gene are MDHEN and SYDVKM. The CDR3 sequence: CASSSPTVNQPQHF. For the CDR3, the DNA is TGTGCCAGCAGTTCCCCGACGGTGAATCAGCCCCAGCATTTT. Full variable domain (rest looked up from reference TRBV28 and TRBJ1-5): DVKVTQSSRYLVKRTGEKVFLECVQDMDHENMFWYRQDPGLGLRLIYFSYDVKMKEKGDIPEGYSVSREKKERFSLILESASTNQTSMYLCASSSPTVNQPQHFGDGTRLSIL.

In this sample, this clone turned up once. The sample carries other DNA sequences with the same CDR3. The CDR3 loop reads CASSGTGFSGNTIYF. As DNA, the CDR3 is TGTGCCAGCAGCGGCACAGGGTTCTCTGGAAACACCATATATTTT. The V call is TRBV2, the J call TRBJ1-3; the D gene is possibly TRBD1 (6 bases). This CDR3 has 15 amino acids. Germline assignment: CDR1 SNHLY and CDR2 FYNNEI. V dropped 6 bases and J dropped 0 bases, with 12 bases sitting between them.

The chain recombines TRBV7-2 with TRBJ2-4; 10 nucleotides align to TRBD2. The CDR3 runs to 14 residues. The germline V gene encodes CDR1 SGHTA and CDR2 FQGNSA. V was pared by 3 bases and J by 6 bases, with 2 bases of the junction left unmatched. The chain's CDR3 is CASSFKREGNIQYF. DNA of the CDR3: TGTGCCAGCAGCTTCAAGCGGGAGGGAAACATTCAGTACTTC.